This paragraph covers one T cell receptor (beta chain) sequence. This entry belongs to a study of a mutant IDH1 vaccine in newly diagnosed glioma. Background on the study: Receipt of radiotherapy, temozolomide, or both preceded the study, and most received both.

Per the germline V gene, CDR1 is SNHLY and CDR2 is FYNNEI. V lost 8 bases to trimming and J lost 8 bases, with 10 bases between them. This CDR3 region has 11 residues. Measured with immunoSEQ multiplex PCR; TCRdb has only the in-frame clones, and not every one. The top ten clones hold roughly 9% of a sample with over 30,000 clones, around 83% of them seen once. Indicated time point: baseline, week 1 (first vaccination visit). As to treatment: pre-vaccination baseline after standard-of-care therapy. Each astrocytoma in the donors was new, WHO grade 3 or 4, IDH1-mutant and ATRX-lost. V is TRBV2 and J is TRBJ2-1; tentative D call: TRBD1 (6 bases). The TCR sequence derives from a man aged 50 to 59 with glioma. Some clones in this sample may be carry-over from other donors' samples. The sample here was peripheral blood mononuclear cells (PBMCs), taken from a glioma patient treated with radiotherapy, temozolomide or both. This CDR3 reads CASGKGDEQFF. CDR3 nucleotide sequence: TGTGCCAGCGGGAAGGGGGATGAGCAGTTCTTC.